The rows below give T cell receptor beta chains drawn from one sample of a study of molecular identifiers for immune sequencing clone quantification. TCRdb reprocessed the PCR reads with MiXCR, giving one entry per CDR3 protein. Found here are about 320,000 distinct CDR3 sequences, roughly a fifth of them singletons; the top ten hold 0.81%. Sequencing was done on a sample of naive CD8+ T cells from blood, with Jurkat cell RNA spiked in. These receptors came from a human donor in good health. Some libraries in this study had Jurkat cell RNA spiked in. Both conserved end residues are part of each CDR3. Each record gives: CDR3 protein, CDR3 DNA, V gene, clone size, D gene, J gene. D genes are given only for firm matches. Only some rows state a clone size, as once, few, many or a class for expanded clones.

CDR3aa: CASSFEGSETQYF
CDR3nt: TGTGCCAGCAGCTTCGAGGGATCGGAGACCCAGTACTTC
v_gene: TRBV7-9
abundance: many
d_gene: -
j_gene: TRBJ2-5

CDR3aa: CASSLVAQTDTQYF
CDR3nt: TGTGCCAGCAGCTTGGTGGCCCAAACAGATACGCAGTATTTT
v_gene: TRBV5-6
abundance: many
d_gene: -
j_gene: TRBJ2-3

CDR3aa: CASQENEKLFF
CDR3nt: TGTGCCTCACAGGAGAATGAAAAACTGTTTTTT
v_gene: TRBV7-9
abundance: many
d_gene: -
j_gene: TRBJ1-4

CDR3aa: CASSLYPTGINEQFF
CDR3nt: TGTGCCAGCAGCTTATACCCGACAGGGATAAATGAGCAGTTCTTC
v_gene: TRBV7-3
abundance: -
d_gene: TRBD1
j_gene: TRBJ2-1

CDR3aa: CASSPLSGDQHF
CDR3nt: TGTGCCAGCAGCCCCCTTTCTGGGGACCAGCATTTT
v_gene: TRBV6-2/TRBV6-3
abundance: many
d_gene: -
j_gene: TRBJ1-5

CDR3aa: CASSLLWVGTENTGELFF
CDR3nt: TGTGCCAGCAGCTTGTTATGGGTCGGGACAGAGAACACCGGGGAGCTGTTTTTT
v_gene: TRBV5-4
abundance: many
d_gene: TRBD1
j_gene: TRBJ2-2

CDR3aa: CASILAGGGRHEAFF
CDR3nt: TGTGCCAGCATTCTCGCTGGGGGGGGCAGACATGAAGCTTTCTTT
v_gene: TRBV6-2/TRBV6-3
abundance: many
d_gene: -
j_gene: TRBJ1-1

CDR3aa: CASSLVDGSGTQYF
CDR3nt: TGTGCCAGCAGCTTAGTCGACGGCTCAGGGACCCAGTACTTC
v_gene: TRBV7-9
abundance: few
d_gene: -
j_gene: TRBJ2-5

CDR3aa: CASSYSQGPNTEAFF
CDR3nt: TGTGCCAGCAGTTACTCACAGGGACCGAACACTGAAGCTTTCTTT
v_gene: TRBV6-5
abundance: many
d_gene: -
j_gene: TRBJ1-1

CDR3aa: CASSFGSGWDEQFF
CDR3nt: TGTGCCAGCAGTTTCGGTAGCGGTTGGGATGAGCAGTTCTTC
v_gene: TRBV6-5
abundance: many
d_gene: -
j_gene: TRBJ2-1

CDR3aa: CASSFGRNQPQHF
CDR3nt: TGTGCCAGCAGTTTCGGACGAAATCAGCCCCAGCATTTT
v_gene: TRBV28
abundance: many
d_gene: -
j_gene: TRBJ1-5

CDR3aa: CASSSVQSGTGELFF
CDR3nt: TGTGCCAGCAGTTCGGTTCAGAGCGGCACCGGGGAGCTGTTTTTT
v_gene: TRBV27
abundance: few
d_gene: -
j_gene: TRBJ2-2

CDR3aa: CASSSVAGVETQYF
CDR3nt: TGTGCCAGCAGTTCGGTAGCGGGAGTGGAGACCCAGTACTTC
v_gene: TRBV6-2/TRBV6-3
abundance: -
d_gene: TRBD2
j_gene: TRBJ2-5

CDR3aa: CASSEAGTGTRRAFF
CDR3nt: TGTGCCAGCAGTGAAGCGGGGACAGGGACGAGACGGGCTTTCTTT
v_gene: TRBV2
abundance: few
d_gene: TRBD1
j_gene: TRBJ1-1

CDR3aa: CAGSWGDRGHTDTQYF
CDR3nt: TGTGCCGGCAGTTGGGGCGACAGGGGGCACACAGATACGCAGTATTTT
v_gene: TRBV27
abundance: -
d_gene: TRBD1
j_gene: TRBJ2-3

CDR3aa: CASNRQGRQETQYF
CDR3nt: TGTGCCAGCAATAGACAGGGCCGCCAAGAGACCCAGTACTTC
v_gene: TRBV6-6
abundance: few
d_gene: TRBD1
j_gene: TRBJ2-5